The T cell receptor (beta chain) described here comes from a study of blood T cell repertoires in COVID-19. Overall study context: Spain, Italy and the United States supplied samples that represented acute and convalescent COVID-19. From T cells, B-cell-depleted T cells, or PBMCs came the material, which was cDNA or gDNA.

This CDR3 has 18 residues. Germline values: CDR1 SGDLS, CDR2 YYNGEE. The germline V and J ends were trimmed by 0 bases and 1 base, with 19 bases remaining between them. This clone was picked up a small number of times. Per the original data handling: Using reference gene primer amplification, nucleated cell counts were estimated. Clones were read by immunoSEQ multiplex PCR, and TCRdb kept only the in-frame ones, dropping some. Clone size and the V and J calls come from that table; the DNA yielded D and trimming. The data hold about 54,000 clones, with about 89% observed a single time. The genes are TRBV9 and TRBJ1-1; D is possibly TRBD1 (5 bases). The specimen was peripheral blood. This sequence originates from a woman aged 55-70 years with active or convalescent COVID-19. The CDR3 spells CASSVVSVGERGNTEAFF. Here the CDR3 DNA reads TGTGCCAGCAGCGTAGTTTCTGTAGGGGAAAGAGGGAACACTGAAGCTTTCTTT.